This T cell receptor beta chain appears in the sequencing data of a study of OX40 agonist ivuxolimab in advanced cancers. On the study more broadly: With ivuxolimab, an agonistic anti-OX40 (CD134) antibody, patients were treated. Partial responses occurred in Three dose-escalation patients, one with hepatocellular carcinoma and two with cutaneous melanoma.

V gave up 4 bases and J gave up 7 bases, with 19 bases separating them. The germline CDR1 and CDR2 sequences are MDHEN and SYDVKM. The CDR3 runs to 15 residues. Note on this clone: Its target is not known.

General observations from the study: Averaging showed that CD8+ T cells had more expanded clones than CD4+ did.

Clones were read by immunoSEQ multiplex PCR, and TCRdb kept only the in-frame ones, dropping some. The profile covers approximately 86,000 clones, with approximately 90% appearing a single time and 0.9% to 1.2% taken by the ten largest. Peripheral blood came from all dose cohorts at three timepoints. The source material was CD4+ or CD8+ T cells sorted from blood, sampled in a trial of the OX40 agonist ivuxolimab. V and J are TRBV28 and TRBJ1-2; D is undetermined. The sequence derives from an adult with an advanced solid tumor such as melanoma, head and neck, liver or kidney cancer. The CDR3 region has the DNA TGTGCCAGCAGTTATCCGGCCGTTTTGCGTGGTGGCTACACCTTC. Protein product: CASSYPAVLRGGYTF.